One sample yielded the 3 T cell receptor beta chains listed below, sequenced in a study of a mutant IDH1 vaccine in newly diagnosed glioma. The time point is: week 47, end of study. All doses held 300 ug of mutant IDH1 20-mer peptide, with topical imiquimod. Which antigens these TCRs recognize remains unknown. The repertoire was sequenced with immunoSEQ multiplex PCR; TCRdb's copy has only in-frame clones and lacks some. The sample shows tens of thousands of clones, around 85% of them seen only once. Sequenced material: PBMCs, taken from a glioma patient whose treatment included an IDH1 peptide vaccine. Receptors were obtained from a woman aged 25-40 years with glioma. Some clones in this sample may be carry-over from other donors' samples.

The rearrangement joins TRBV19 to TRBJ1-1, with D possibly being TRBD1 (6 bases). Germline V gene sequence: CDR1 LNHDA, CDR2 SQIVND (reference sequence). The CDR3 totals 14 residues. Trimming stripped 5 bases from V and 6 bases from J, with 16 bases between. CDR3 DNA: TGTGCCAGTAGTCGAGACAGGACTCCACCTGAAGCTTTCTTT. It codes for CASSRDRTPPEAFF.

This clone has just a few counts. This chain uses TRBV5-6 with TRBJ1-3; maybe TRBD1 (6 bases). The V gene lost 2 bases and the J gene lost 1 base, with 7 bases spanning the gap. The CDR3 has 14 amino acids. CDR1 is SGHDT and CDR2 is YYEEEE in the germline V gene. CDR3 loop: CASSFDRSGNTIYF. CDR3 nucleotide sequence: TGTGCCAGCAGCTTCGACAGGTCTGGAAACACCATATATTTT.

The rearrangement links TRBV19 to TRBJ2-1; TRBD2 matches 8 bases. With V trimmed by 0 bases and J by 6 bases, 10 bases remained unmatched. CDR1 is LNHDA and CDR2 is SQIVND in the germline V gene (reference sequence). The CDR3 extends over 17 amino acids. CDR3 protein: CASSIDATGGLINEQFF. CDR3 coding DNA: TGTGCCAGTAGTATAGATGCGACGGGAGGGCTGATCAATGAGCAGTTCTTC.